This T cell receptor beta chain was captured in a study of tumor and adjacent non-tumor tissue in lung cancer. Study observations and caveats: Tumor tissue had significantly higher TCR diversity than normal lung.

Three rounds of nested PCR, following a modified ARM-PCR protocol, produced the TCRbeta library. TCRdb independently ran MiXCR on the multiplex PCR reads; one entry per CDR3 protein. The data show 60,000 to 90,000 distinct CDR3 sequences, with 60% to 80% seen just once and about 12% held by the top ten. The template was RNA from unsorted bulk tissue. This CDR3 region has 17 residues. The V end lost 4 bases, the J end lost 1 base, and 17 bases lay between the germline ends. Per germline, CDR1 MDHEN and CDR2 SYDVKM. The sample holds many counts of this clonotype. Its antigen remains unknown. The sequence was obtained from a woman aged 50 to 60 with non-small cell lung cancer. The V call is TRBV28, the J call TRBJ2-4; possibly TRBD2 for D (7 bases). The sample consisted of lung tumor tissue. The CDR3 DNA reads as TGTGCCAGCAGTTCCCTATCGGGGGGCAGTGCCAAAAACATTCAGTACTTC. Encoded protein: CASSSLSGGSAKNIQYF. Supplemented by reference TRBV28 and TRBJ2-4, the full variable domain reads DVKVTQSSRYLVKRTGEKVFLECVQDMDHENMFWYRQDPGLGLRLIYFSYDVKMKEKGDIPEGYSVSREKKERFSLILESASTNQTSMYLCASSSLSGGSAKNIQYFGAGTRLSVL.